The 19 T cell receptor beta chains in this list originate from one sample, sequenced in a study of cytomegalovirus exposure and HLA in healthy donors. TCRdb's copy holds only in-frame clones and misses some; the assay was immunoSEQ multiplex PCR. The sample has about 56,000 clones; around nine tenths are singletons. The sequencing sample was made of PBMCs. The receptors were sampled from a man between 18 and 29 years old in good health and CMV-seronegative.

The V call is TRBV6-1, the J call TRBJ2-3; maybe TRBD1 (6 bases). The CDR3 is made up of 18 amino acids. V was clipped by 4 bases and J by 1 base, with 21 bases between them. Germline V gives CDR1 MNHNS, CDR2 SASEGT. The CDR3: CASSGAGAYSWGTDTQYF. The CDR3 DNA is TGTGCCAGCAGTGGAGCAGGGGCCTACTCCTGGGGCACAGATACGCAGTATTTT.

The rearrangement links TRBV19 to TRBJ1-2; D is undetermined. The germline V and J ends were trimmed by 4 bases and 7 bases, with 16 bases remaining between them. This CDR3 has 14 residues. In germline, CDR1 is LNHDA, CDR2 SQIVND (reference sequence). The CDR3 loop reads CASSSPGLTVGYTF. The CDR3 DNA reads TGTGCCAGTAGTAGCCCCGGACTAACTGTTGGCTACACCTTC.

The chain recombines TRBV14 with TRBJ2-1; TRBD2 aligns across 12 bases. The V gene's germline CDR1 is SGHDN and CDR2 FVKESK. V lost 3 bases and J lost 6; bases outside the gene matches: 3. This CDR3 has 15 amino acids. CDR3 DNA: TGTGCCAGCAGCCACCTAGCGGGAGGGGTCAATGAGCAGTTCTTC. It is translated as CASSHLAGGVNEQFF.

V usage is TRBV7-2 and J usage is TRBJ2-7; TRBD1 agrees at 8 bases. The CDR3 totals 14 residues. J was trimmed by 1 base and V by 4 bases; bases with no gene match: 3. Germline V gene sequence: CDR1 SGHTA, CDR2 FQGNSA. CDR3 in amino acids: CASSSRTGSYEQYF. In DNA, the CDR3 is TGTGCCAGCAGCTCCCGGACAGGGTCCTACGAGCAGTACTTC. Drawing the rest from reference TRBV7-2 and TRBJ2-7, the complete variable domain is GAGVSQSPSNKVTEKGKDVELRCDPISGHTALYWYRQSLGQGLEFLIYFQGNSAPDKSGLPSDRFSAERTGGSVSTLTIQRTQQEDSAVYLCASSSRTGSYEQYFGPGTRLTVT.

The rearrangement joins TRBV6-1 to TRBJ2-7; 10 nucleotides line up with TRBD1. There are 15 residues in the CDR3. Germline trimming cut 4 bases from V and 2 bases from J; bases unmatched to any gene: 5. CDR1 and CDR2 (germline): MNHNS, SASEGT. This CDR3 is CASSGRGQGPYEQYF. For the CDR3, the DNA is TGTGCCAGCAGTGGCCGGGGACAGGGGCCCTACGAGCAGTACTTC.

The chain couples TRBV11-3 to TRBJ2-1; D perhaps matches TRBD1 (6 bases). The ends were cut back, 5 bases at V and 1 base at J, with 15 bases in the middle. Germline loops: CDR1 SGHNT, CDR2 YENEEA. The CDR3 consists of 16 residues. CDR3 DNA sequence: TGTGCCAGCAGCGGTACAGGGAAGGGGTCCTACAATGAGCAGTTCTTC. Translated: CASSGTGKGSYNEQFF.

The chain recombines TRBV2 with TRBJ1-5; D gene ambiguous. V dropped 7 bases and J dropped 5 bases, with 15 bases sitting between them. The CDR3 extends over 14 amino acids. Looked up from germline, CDR1 is SNHLY and CDR2 is FYNNEI. The DNA for the CDR3 is TGTGCCAGCAATCAACTAGGACGTGATCAGCCCCAGCATTTT. Protein product: CASNQLGRDQPQHF.

The gene calls are TRBV4-3 and TRBJ2-2, with 8 positions matching TRBD1. J lost 5 bases, V lost 0 bases, and 2 bases had no gene match. Per germline, CDR1 LGHNA and CDR2 YSLEER. The CDR3 consists of 15 residues. DNA of the CDR3: TGCGCCAGCAGCCAAGATACAGGGGGAACCGGGGAGCTGTTTTTT. Encoded protein: CASSQDTGGTGELFF.

V is TRBV21-1 and J is TRBJ1-5. TRBV21-1 is a pseudogene locus. CDR3 size: 16 residues. CDR3 bases: TGTGCCAGCAGCAATTACTTGCGGGGCAGCAATCAGCCCCAGCATTTT. Its protein product is CASSNYLRGSNQPQHF.

The V call is TRBV28, the J call TRBJ1-2; a possible D gene is TRBD1 (6 bases). The CDR3 runs to 13 residues. The V gene lost 7 bases and the J gene lost 8 bases, with 17 bases spanning the gap. The V gene's germline CDR1 is MDHEN and CDR2 SYDVKM. The DNA of the CDR3 is TGTGCCAGCATTGGGGAACAGGGTTCCGGCTACACCTTC. This translates into CASIGEQGSGYTF.

The chain links TRBV4-3 to TRBJ2-2, with D hard to call. Germline assignment: CDR1 LGHNA and CDR2 YSLEER. This CDR3 region has 12 residues. V dropped 4 bases and J dropped 4 bases, with 4 bases sitting between them. The CDR3 sequence: CASSPVTGELFF. The CDR3 DNA reads as TGCGCCAGCAGCCCCGTCACCGGGGAGCTGTTTTTT.

The V and J genes are TRBV7-2 and TRBJ2-7; 11 bases map to TRBD2. CDR1 is SGHTA, CDR2 FQGNSA, per germline. Trimming took 5 bases from V and 3 from J; bases not matched to a gene: 6. CDR3 length: 15 amino acids. For the CDR3, the DNA is TGTGCCAGCAGCATCGGGACTAGCGGTTTCTACGAGCAGTACTTC. Translating gives CASSIGTSGFYEQYF.

The V call is TRBV6-1, the J call TRBJ1-5, with a weak D call TRBD1 (5 bases). V was trimmed by 5 bases and J by 4 bases, leaving 15 bases between them. Looked up from germline, CDR1 is MNHNS and CDR2 is SASEGT. There are 15 residues in the CDR3. The DNA of the CDR3 is TGTGCCAGCAGTATACCAGGGCTTTGGAATCAGCCCCAGCATTTT. As protein: CASSIPGLWNQPQHF.

V usage is TRBV9 and J usage is TRBJ1-4; a weak D match, TRBD1 (6 bases). V gave up 5 bases and J gave up 7 bases, with 18 bases separating them. The CDR3 length is 15 residues. The V gene's germline CDR1 is SGDLS and CDR2 YYNGEE. The chain's CDR3 is CASSPIGGEGEKLFF. CDR3 DNA: TGTGCCAGCAGTCCAATAGGGGGAGAGGGTGAAAAACTGTTTTTT.

The genes are TRBV4-2 and TRBJ2-7; 11 positions agree with TRBD2. The V gene end was trimmed by 1 base and the J gene end by 0 bases; junction bases not matched to a gene: 5. CDR3 length: 17 amino acids. Germline V gene sequence: CDR1 LGHNA, CDR2 YNFKEQ. CDR3 residues: CASSQAVLAGDSYEQYF. The CDR3 DNA reads as TGTGCCAGCAGCCAAGCGGTACTAGCGGGGGACTCCTACGAGCAGTACTTC.

The chain joins TRBV27 to TRBJ2-7; 8 bases agree with TRBD2. V dropped 4 bases and J dropped 1; count of bases not matched to a gene: 9. The CDR3 covers 16 residues. The V gene's germline CDR1 is MNHEY and CDR2 SMNVEV (reference sequence). The CDR3 DNA follows: TGTGCCAGCAGTTCGGGAGCGGGAGACCTATCCTACGAGCAGTACTTC. Translation: CASSSGAGDLSYEQYF.

This sequence joins TRBV14 and TRBJ2-2; 10 bases line up with TRBD2. There are 15 residues in the CDR3. Germline loops: CDR1 SGHDN, CDR2 FVKESK. V shed 1 base and J 9 bases; nucleotides not matched to a gene: 5. In nucleotides, the CDR3 is TGTGCCAGCAGCCAAGTGAGCGGGAGGGGCCGGGAGCTGTTTTTT. Translating gives CASSQVSGRGRELFF. The entire variable domain, with the rest obtained from reference TRBV14 and TRBJ2-2, is as follows: EAGVTQFPSHSVIEKGQTVTLRCDPISGHDNLYWYRRVMGKEIKFLLHFVKESKQDESGMPNNRFLAERTGGTYSTLKVQPAELEDSGVYFCASSQVSGRGRELFFGEGSRLTVL.

The V call is TRBV27, the J call TRBJ2-2; D unresolved. From germline, CDR1 is MNHEY and CDR2 SMNVEV (reference sequence). This CDR3 is 13 amino acids long. The V gene lost 6 bases and the J gene lost 9 bases, with 14 bases spanning the gap. CDR3 loop: CASRRSNLRELFF. As DNA, the CDR3 is TGTGCCAGCAGGCGATCCAACTTGAGGGAGCTGTTTTTT.

The CDR3 here is CASSLLGGRAYNEQFF. The CDR3 nucleotides are TGCGCCAGCAGCTTGTTGGGCGGGAGGGCCTACAATGAGCAGTTCTTC. This sequence joins TRBV5-1 and TRBJ2-1, with 9 positions matching TRBD2. The V segment lost 1 base and the J segment 2 bases; nucleotides outside the gene matches: 4. Germline loops: CDR1 SGHRS, CDR2 YFSETQ. The CDR3 covers 16 residues.